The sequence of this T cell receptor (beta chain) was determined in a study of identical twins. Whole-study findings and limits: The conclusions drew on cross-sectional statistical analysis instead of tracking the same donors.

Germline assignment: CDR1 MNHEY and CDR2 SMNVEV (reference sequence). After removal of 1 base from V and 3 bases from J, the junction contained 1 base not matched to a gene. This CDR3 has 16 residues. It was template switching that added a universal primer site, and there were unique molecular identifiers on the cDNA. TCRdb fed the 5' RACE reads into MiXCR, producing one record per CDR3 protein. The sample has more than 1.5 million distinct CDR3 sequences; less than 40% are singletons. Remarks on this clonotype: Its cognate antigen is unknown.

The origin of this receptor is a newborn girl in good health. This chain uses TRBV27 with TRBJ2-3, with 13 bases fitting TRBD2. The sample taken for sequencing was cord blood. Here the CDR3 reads CASSLWGLAGTDTQYF. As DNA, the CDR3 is TGTGCCAGCAGTTTATGGGGACTAGCGGGAACAGATACGCAGTATTTT.